This T cell receptor beta chain emerged from a study of beta chain features in type 1 diabetes. For the study at large: Across all samples, some 98 million sorted cells were examined.

Blood was collected once per donor into heparin, averaging about 116 mL. Expressed TCRB transcripts were sequenced after all isolated RNA was converted to cDNA. Using immunoSEQ multiplex PCR, the repertoire was profiled, and TCRdb retains in-frame clones only, with some absent. This sample has about 660,000 clones; about 14% occur once, and the top ten carry around 0.04%. This CDR3 region has 13 residues. CDR1 and CDR2 from the germline V gene are MDHEN and SYDVKM. V was pared by 11 bases and J by 3 bases, with 9 bases of the junction left unmatched. This clone turned up a few times. The antigen remains unidentified. General study findings and limits: More deletions and fewer insertions at VDJ junctions were found in patients with type 1 diabetes. A PCR bias possibly favoring shorter templates would apply equally to patients and controls. Moderate but significant shortening of TCRB CDR3s was recorded in all four CD4+ subsets from Type 1 diabetes patients.

J is TRBJ2-7 and V is TRBV28, with 8 positions matching TRBD1. This TCR came from a man younger than 35 with type 1 diabetes. Sequenced sample: naive CD4+ T cells from blood. CDR3 sequence (DNA): TGTGCCGGTGGACAGGGAAACGGCTACGAGCAGTACTTC. Amino acids: CAGGQGNGYEQYF.